A single sample is the source of the 5 T cell receptor beta chains below, sequenced in a study of shared clonotypes between healthy human individuals. Clones were read by immunoSEQ multiplex PCR, and TCRdb kept only the in-frame ones, dropping some. The sample records millions of clones, around nine tenths being singletons. Sequencing was performed on naive CD4+ T cells sorted from blood. Sample subset: CD45RA+ positively selected. The receptors derive from a man younger than 30 in good health.

The rearrangement joins TRBV6-5 to TRBJ2-2, with 7 bases matching TRBD1. Trimming took 7 bases from V and 3 from J; bases not matched to a gene: 5. The CDR3 sequence is 14 residues long. In germline, CDR1 is MNHEY, CDR2 SVGAGI. This CDR3 reads CASKRGRDTGELFF. CDR3 DNA: TGTGCCAGCAAGAGGGGGCGGGACACCGGGGAGCTGTTTTTT.

The DNA of the CDR3 is TGTGCCAGCGGGGGGAGACCCTCCTACAATGAGCAGTTCTTC. This sequence encodes CASGGRPSYNEQFF. This rearrangement joins TRBV7-2 to TRBJ2-1; D is perhaps TRBD2 (6 bases). The V end lost 8 bases, the J end lost 0 bases, and 11 bases lay between the germline ends. Germline CDR1 SGHTA, CDR2 FQGNSA. CDR3 length: 14 residues.

The chain couples TRBV19 to TRBJ1-6, with 7 bases identical to TRBD1. Germline CDR1 LNHDA, CDR2 SQIVND (reference sequence). CDR3 length equals 15 residues. V dropped 5 bases and J dropped 7; count of bases not matched to a gene: 8. The chain's CDR3 is CASSEGAHYNSPLHF. The CDR3 coding sequence is TGTGCCAGTAGTGAGGGGGCCCACTACAATTCACCCCTCCACTTT.

V usage is TRBV21-1 and J usage is TRBJ2-7; TRBD1 reflects the table's D call only, with no check against the DNA. TRBV21-1 is flagged as a pseudogene. The CDR3 loop spans 15 amino acids. CDR3 nucleotide sequence: TGTGCCAGCAGCACCCGGACAGGGGGACCTTACGAGCAGTACTTC. It codes for CASSTRTGGPYEQYF.

This chain connects TRBV5-1 to TRBJ2-3; 9 nucleotides line up with TRBD1. The germline V gene encodes CDR1 SGHRS and CDR2 YFSETQ. CDR3 length equals 16 residues. Germline trimming cut 1 base from V and 4 bases from J; bases unmatched to any gene: 7. The CDR3 loop reads CASSLTGGAGADTQYF. The CDR3 region has the DNA TGCGCCAGCAGCTTGACAGGGGGCGCAGGCGCAGATACGCAGTATTTT.